This T cell receptor beta chain is from a study of CD8 T cells in Susac syndrome. cDNA came from around 0.5 to 1 ug RNA primed by random hexamers. TCRdb reprocessed the immunoSEQ multiplex PCR reads via MiXCR and lists one record per CDR3 protein. Found here are more than 95,000 distinct CDR3 sequences, around 94% of them singletons; the top ten hold less than 0.25%. The CDR3 is made up of 14 amino acids. With 4 bases removed from V and 4 bases from J, the gap between germline ends came to 16 bases. Germline CDR1 and CDR2: DFQATT and SNEGSKA (reference sequence). This TCR came from a human donor with Susac syndrome. This sequence joins TRBV20-1 and TRBJ2-5; D may match TRBD1 or TRBD2 (6 bases each). Sequences were obtained from CD8+ T cells from PBMCs. In nucleotides, the CDR3 is TGCAGTGCTAAAGGGGGACGGGAGATAGAGACCCAGTACTTC. The encoded protein is CSAKGGREIETQYF.